A single sample is the source of the 26 T cell receptor beta chains below, sequenced in a study of blood T cell repertoires in COVID-19 (dated by TCRdb to the early 2020s). Library generation was performed with the immunoSEQ multiplex PCR assay. The clones in this table, taken by TCRdb from immuneACCESS, are in-frame only. Not every clone is retained; where verified, under half of the shortfall comes from an unresolved V gene, and the cause of the rest is unknown. The sample table contains about 110,000 clones; only one count was recorded for around 86% of them. 4% to 4.5% of the sample is in the top ten clones. What was sequenced was peripheral blood. The receptors derive from a woman in her sixties or seventies with acute or convalescent COVID-19.

The chain carries TRBV11-2 and TRBJ2-1; a weak D match, TRBD1 (6 bases). CDR3 size: 15 residues. Germline-derived CDR1 and CDR2 are SGHAT and FQNNGV. Trimming took off 5 bases at V and 5 bases at J, with 16 bases between the two ends. The CDR3 DNA sequence: TGTGCCAGCAGCCCAGGGGCAGGGACACACAATGAGCAGTTCTTC. This sequence encodes CASSPGAGTHNEQFF.

The V call is TRBV19, the J call TRBJ2-3; 7 nucleotides line up with TRBD2. Germline assignment: CDR1 LNHDA and CDR2 SQIVND (reference sequence). The V and J ends lost 7 bases and 5 bases, in that order; junction bases with no gene match: 9. The CDR3 runs to 14 residues. CDR3 region: CASNGREGKDTQYF. The CDR3, as DNA: TGTGCCAGTAACGGCAGGGAGGGGAAAGATACGCAGTATTTT.

The chain employs TRBV28 and TRBJ1-6, with 8 bases identical to TRBD1. CDR3 size: 14 residues. Trimming took 6 bases from V and 14 from J; bases not matched to a gene: 12. CDR1 and CDR2 from the germline V gene are MDHEN and SYDVKM. CDR3: CASRPDRGLQALHF. The CDR3 DNA follows: TGTGCCAGCAGGCCCGACAGGGGACTACAGGCCCTCCACTTT.

The V gene is TRBV3-1 (or the pseudogene TRBV3-2), the J gene TRBJ1-3; no clear D gene. Between the trimmed V and J ends, which lost 0 bases and 7 bases, there was a span of 7 bases. CDR1 is LGHDT and CDR2 is YNNKEL in the germline V gene (reference sequence). The CDR3 is made up of 13 amino acids. The CDR3 spells CASSQEGGNTIYF. DNA for the CDR3: TGTGCCAGCAGCCAAGAAGGCGGGAACACCATATATTTT.

V gene TRBV6-5 combines with J gene TRBJ2-7; 7 bases match TRBD2. The germline gives CDR1 MNHEY, CDR2 SVGAGI. This CDR3 spans 14 amino acids. CDR3 in amino acids: CASGRDYTPYEQYF. The CDR3 DNA is TGTGCATCAGGGCGGGACTATACTCCCTACGAGCAGTACTTC.

This chain connects TRBV5-1 to TRBJ2-5, with 8 nucleotides matching TRBD2. CDR3 length equals 16 residues. CDR1 is SGHRS, CDR2 YFSETQ, per germline. V was clipped by 5 bases and J by 4 bases; unmatched bases: 13. CDR3 coding DNA: TGCGCCAGCAGTCCCCACCTCTCGGGGGGGGGAGAGACCCAGTACTTC. This codes for CASSPHLSGGGETQYF.

V and J are TRBV6-6 and TRBJ1-1, with a weak D call TRBD1 (6 bases). The V gene's germline CDR1 is MNHNY and CDR2 SVGAGI (reference sequence). V was shortened by 6 bases and J by 11 bases, with 13 bases between the two germline ends. The CDR3 sequence is 11 residues long. The CDR3 region has the DNA TGTGCCAGCAGCCCCACAGGGACGGCTTTCTTT. It codes for CASSPTGTAFF.

The chain joins TRBV7-6 to TRBJ2-3; 12 bases are a match to TRBD2. CDR1 is SGHVS and CDR2 is FNYEAQ in the germline V gene. The CDR3 contains 17 residues. With V trimmed by 5 bases and J by 2 bases, 8 bases remained unmatched. The CDR3 DNA follows: TGTGCCAGCAGCGCCCGACTAGCGGGGGACCTCACAGATACGCAGTATTTT. Protein product: CASSARLAGDLTDTQYF.

The chain uses TRBV12-5 and TRBJ2-5; 7 bases line up with TRBD1. Trimming removed 6 bases from V and 1 base from J; junction bases left unmatched: 5. This CDR3 has 14 residues. CDR1 LGHNT and CDR2 FRNRAP come from the germline V gene. Here the CDR3 DNA reads TGTGCTAGTGGCCACGGACAGGCCCAAGAGACCCAGTACTTC. This translates into CASGHGQAQETQYF.

The gene calls are TRBV3-1 (or the pseudogene TRBV3-2) and TRBJ2-4, with D perhaps TRBD1 (6 bases). Germline V gene data show CDR1 as LGHDT and CDR2 as YNNKEL (reference sequence). The CDR3 is made up of 16 amino acids. Between the trimmed V and J ends, which lost 1 base and 6 bases, there was a span of 16 bases. This chain's CDR3 is CASSQGPQGRGNIQYF. The CDR3 coding sequence is TGTGCCAGCAGCCAAGGGCCACAGGGAAGGGGAAACATTCAGTACTTC.

The chain has TRBV9 and TRBJ2-1; TRBD2 aligns across 10 bases. The V gene end was trimmed by 3 bases and the J gene end by 5 bases; junction bases not matched to a gene: 5. Germline-derived CDR1 and CDR2 are SGDLS and YYNGEE. This CDR3 comprises 15 residues. The CDR3 DNA is TGTGCCAGCAGCGCGAGCGGGAGGGGTCACAATGAGCAGTTCTTC. It codes for CASSASGRGHNEQFF.

This rearrangement joins TRBV3-1 (or the pseudogene TRBV3-2) to TRBJ1-4; D may be TRBD1 (6 bases). V was pared by 3 bases and J by 5 bases, with 10 bases between. The CDR3 covers 14 residues. Germline-derived CDR1 and CDR2 are LGHDT and YNNKEL (reference sequence). The CDR3 coding sequence is TGTGCCAGCAGCCAGAGGCAGGGGAATGAAAAACTGTTTTTT. Protein: CASSQRQGNEKLFF.

This clone was recorded a few times. The rearrangement links TRBV29-1 to TRBJ2-5; no clear D. CDR1 SQVTM and CDR2 ANQGSEA come from the germline V gene. V was trimmed by 4 bases and J by 1 base, leaving 7 bases between them. The CDR3 extends over 12 amino acids. In DNA, the CDR3 is TGCAGCGTTGGAGCGCCCCAAGAGACCCAGTACTTC. This encodes CSVGAPQETQYF.

The CDR3, as DNA: TGTGCCAGCAGCTTAGACAGCTCCTACAATGAGCAGTTCTTC. It specifies CASSLDSSYNEQFF. This chain joins TRBV7-9 and TRBJ2-1; D gene ambiguous. V dropped 1 base and J dropped 0 bases, with 4 bases sitting between them. CDR1 and CDR2 from the germline V gene are SEHNR and FQNEAQ (reference sequence). This CDR3 contains 14 residues.

V usage is TRBV6-2 or TRBV6-3 and J usage is TRBJ2-3, with unresolved D. V lost 1 base and J 2 bases, leaving 13 bases between the germline ends. The CDR3 consists of 16 residues. Germline CDR1 reads MNHEY; CDR2 reads SVGEGT. CDR3 DNA: TGTGCCAGCAGTTACTGGTGGTCAGATCCCACAGATACGCAGTATTTT. Its translation is CASSYWWSDPTDTQYF.

This clone was counted a single time. The chain joins TRBV28 to TRBJ2-2; perhaps TRBD2 as D (5 bases). Trimming stripped 3 bases from V and 0 bases from J, with 14 bases between. CDR1 and CDR2 from the germline V gene are MDHEN and SYDVKM. The CDR3 runs to 17 residues. DNA for the CDR3: TGTGCCAGCAGTTTCTTCTCGGGGAGTTCGAACACCGGGGAGCTGTTTTTT. It encodes CASSFFSGSSNTGELFF.

The chain is built from TRBV7-3 and TRBJ2-5; 7 bases are a match to TRBD1. Germline V gene sequence: CDR1 SGHTA, CDR2 FQGTGA. The CDR3 loop spans 15 amino acids. After removal of 0 bases from V and 3 bases from J, the junction contained 4 bases not matched to a gene. The CDR3 is CASSLTTGNKETQYF. DNA of the CDR3: TGTGCCAGCAGCTTAACGACAGGGAACAAAGAGACCCAGTACTTC. The complete variable domain, with remaining parts taken from reference TRBV7-3 and TRBJ2-5, reads GAGVSQTPSNKVTEKGKYVELRCDPISGHTALYWYRQSLGQGPEFLIYFQGTGAADDSGLPNDRFFAVRPEGSVSTLKIQRTERGDSAVYLCASSLTTGNKETQYFGPGTRLLVL.

The chain carries TRBV6-5 and TRBJ1-6; 7 nucleotides match TRBD1. The length of the CDR3 is 16 residues. The trim removed 1 base at V and 13 bases at J, leaving 13 bases unmatched. CDR1 MNHEY and CDR2 SVGAGI come from the germline V gene. The CDR3 bases are TGTGCCAGCAGTTACTTCCTGGGGACAGCCCAATCCCCCCTCCACTTT. This gives the protein CASSYFLGTAQSPLHF.

The chain combines TRBV10-2 with TRBJ2-7, with a possible D match to TRBD2 (5 bases). V was shortened by 5 bases and J by 3 bases, with 11 bases between the two germline ends. Germline V gives CDR1 WSHSY, CDR2 SAAADI. The CDR3 runs to 13 residues. The CDR3 bases are TGCGCCAGCAGTAGCGGTAGCTACTACGAGCAGTACTTC. The encoded protein is CASSSGSYYEQYF.

The V and J genes are TRBV11-2 and TRBJ1-5; 7 positions match TRBD1. Per the germline V gene, CDR1 is SGHAT and CDR2 is FQNNGV. The CDR3 sequence is 15 residues long. Trimming removed 5 bases from V and 5 bases from J; junction bases left unmatched: 9. The CDR3, as DNA: TGTGCCAGCAGCCAATCCAGAGGGGGCTATCAGCCCCAGCATTTT. This gives the protein CASSQSRGGYQPQHF.

The chain combines TRBV7-2 with TRBJ2-7, with D unresolved. Germline V lookup: CDR1 SGHTA, CDR2 FQGNSA. The CDR3 loop spans 16 amino acids. Trimming took 5 bases from V and 1 from J, leaving 18 bases between them. CDR3 loop: CASSPGLNFRSYEQYV. The CDR3 region has the DNA TGTGCCAGCAGCCCGGGTTTGAATTTTCGTTCCTACGAGCAGTACGTC.

The CDR3 loop reads CASSLRLGGQGYNEQFF. The CDR3 DNA follows: TGTGCCAGCAGCTTACGGCTCGGGGGACAGGGGTACAATGAGCAGTTCTTC. The gene calls are TRBV7-2 and TRBJ2-1; TRBD1 agrees at 10 bases. In germline, CDR1 is SGHTA, CDR2 FQGNSA. CDR3 length: 17 residues. Germline trimming cut 2 bases from V and 4 bases from J; bases unmatched to any gene: 8. Full variable domain (missing parts from reference TRBV7-2 and TRBJ2-1): GAGVSQSPSNKVTEKGKDVELRCDPISGHTALYWYRQSLGQGLEFLIYFQGNSAPDKSGLPSDRFSAERTGGSVSTLTIQRTQQEDSAVYLCASSLRLGGQGYNEQFFGPGTRLTVL.

This clone was observed a handful of times. The chain has TRBV27 and TRBJ2-7; D is undetermined. Trimming left V 6 bases short and J 2 bases short, with 14 bases between. The CDR3 loop spans 14 amino acids. The germline V gene encodes CDR1 MNHEY and CDR2 SMNVEV (reference sequence). The CDR3 region is CASSTSPSAYEQYF. Here the CDR3 DNA reads TGTGCCAGCAGCACCTCCCCTAGTGCCTACGAGCAGTACTTC.

This clone was seen a single time. V and J are TRBV28 and TRBJ2-1, with TRBD2 identical over 10 bases. V shed 5 bases and J 9 bases; nucleotides not matched to a gene: 10. Germline lookup yields CDR1 MDHEN and CDR2 SYDVKM. This CDR3 is 15 amino acids long. The CDR3 loop reads CASSASGRVVVEQFF. The CDR3 bases are TGTGCCAGCAGTGCGAGCGGGAGGGTCGTTGTTGAGCAGTTCTTC.

This clone is medium-sized (0.01 to 0.1%) in the sample. The V call is TRBV19, the J call TRBJ2-7, with 7 nucleotides matching TRBD2. The CDR3 runs 17 residues. Germline V gives CDR1 LNHDA, CDR2 SQIVND (reference sequence). Unmatched junction bases numbered 13, after V lost 2 bases and J lost 3 bases. In DNA form, the CDR3 reads TGTGCCAGTAGTATAAGTCGCGGGAGCCTTGGGATCTACGAGCAGTACTTC. Its translation is CASSISRGSLGIYEQYF. The variable domain in full, completed from reference TRBV19 and TRBJ2-7, reads DGGITQSPKYLFRKEGQNVTLSCEQNLNHDAMYWYRQDPGQGLRLIYYSQIVNDFQKGDIAEGYSVSREKKESFPLTVTSAQKNPTAFYLCASSISRGSLGIYEQYFGPGTRLTVT.

This rearrangement joins TRBV5-1 to TRBJ2-4; TRBD1 might be the D (6 bases). The V end was cut by 0 bases, the J end by 7 bases, with 11 bases between. This CDR3 is built from 14 residues. The V gene's germline CDR1 is SGHRS and CDR2 YFSETQ. CDR3 nucleotide sequence: TGCGCCAGCAGCTTGGCGGCAGGGGTGAACATTCAGTACTTC. It specifies CASSLAAGVNIQYF.